This TCR beta chain was profiled in a study of low-dose radiotherapy and immunotherapy resistance in tumors. TCR amplification ran approximately 22 PCR cycles using constant-region and V-primer adapter primers. From the reads, TCRdb called clonotypes with MiXCR, one entry per CDR3 protein. The top ten hold approximately 6.2% of the sample, which has about 50,000 distinct CDR3 sequences, roughly 10% seen once. Note on this clonotype: This may come from a read error, since a much larger clone is one base off.

The CDR3 extends over 16 amino acids. CDR1 MNHEY and CDR2 SVGEGT come from the germline V gene. The time point was: before trial treatment. This clonotype was obtained from a female donor with ovarian cancer. This chain connects TRBV6-2 or TRBV6-3 to TRBJ2-1; maybe TRBD2 (6 bases). Here the sequenced sample was PBMCs, taken before treatment. The CDR3 DNA sequence: TGTGCCATCAGTTCGACTAGGTCGGGAACTTACAATGAGCAGTTCTTC. This translates into CAISSTRSGTYNEQFF.